The 21 T cell receptor beta chains below all came from one sample that was sequenced in a study of cytomegalovirus exposure and HLA in healthy donors. 13 Jbeta primers and 60 Vbeta primers were used for the PCR. TCRdb keeps only in-frame clones here, not all; method: immunoSEQ multiplex PCR. The sample contains fewer than 200,000 clones, around 78% of which appear only once. The source material was PBMCs. These receptor sequences come from a young woman in good health and CMV-seropositive.

This clone was seen once. The V gene is TRBV18, the J gene TRBJ1-1; TRBD1 agrees at 10 bases. V shed 5 bases, J shed 2 bases, and the junction held 5 bases outside the gene matches. CDR1 is KGHSH and CDR2 is LQKENI in the germline V gene. This CDR3 is 15 amino acids long. CDR3 sequence (DNA): TGTGCCAGCTCAGCCCGGGACAGGGGCAACACTGAAGCTTTCTTT. It specifies CASSARDRGNTEAFF.

The chain couples TRBV5-5 to TRBJ2-1; TRBD2 matches 11 bases. Germline CDR1 is SGHKS and CDR2 is YYEKEE (reference sequence). This CDR3 is built from 16 residues. The junction had 5 bases not matched to a gene; V was cut back by 2 bases and J by 4 bases. The CDR3 coding sequence is TGTGCCAGCAGCTTAACCGGGACTAGCGGATACAATGAGCAGTTCTTC. This sequence encodes CASSLTGTSGYNEQFF.

The chain has TRBV30 and TRBJ1-6; possibly TRBD1 for D (6 bases). The CDR3 is made up of 14 amino acids. The germline gives CDR1 GTSNPN, CDR2 SVGIG (reference sequence). V was clipped by 1 base and J by 10 bases, with 14 bases between them. The CDR3 region is CAWSGGWGRSPLHF. The CDR3 DNA sequence: TGTGCCTGGAGTGGAGGATGGGGGCGATCACCCCTCCACTTT. Full variable domain (rest looked up from reference TRBV30 and TRBJ1-6): SQTIHQWPATLVQPVGSPLSLECTVEGTSNPNLYWYRQAAGRGLQLLFYSVGIGQISSEVPQNLSASRPQDRQFILSSKKLLLSDSGFYLCAWSGGWGRSPLHFGNGTRLTVT.

The chain uses TRBV7-9 and TRBJ2-4; D is unclear. Trimming shortened V by 4 bases and J by 0 bases, and 4 bases separated the two germline ends. Germline CDR1 and CDR2: SEHNR and FQNEAQ (reference sequence). This CDR3 is built from 13 residues. CDR3 bases: TGTGCCAGCAGCTCTATAGCCAAAAACATTCAGTACTTC. Translating gives CASSSIAKNIQYF.

The V and J genes are TRBV28 and TRBJ2-3; 7 nucleotides align to TRBD1. Germline V gene lookup returns CDR1 MDHEN and CDR2 SYDVKM. Trimming cost V 3 bases and J 0 bases; bases outside gene matches: 12. This CDR3 has 18 amino acids. The CDR3 DNA is TGTGCCAGCAGTTTGGTCAGTGGCGGACAGGTTAGCACAGATACGCAGTATTTT. Amino acid sequence: CASSLVSGGQVSTDTQYF.

This rearrangement joins TRBV11-2 to TRBJ1-1, with TRBD1 matching over 8 bases. The CDR3 contains 18 residues. The germline V gene has CDR1 SGHAT and CDR2 FQNNGV. J gave up 0 bases and V 5 bases, and 14 bases lay outside the gene matches. The CDR3 sequence is CASSPDSGTGVVNTEAFF. The CDR3 region has the DNA TGTGCCAGCAGCCCAGACTCGGGGACAGGAGTAGTGAACACTGAAGCTTTCTTT.

This clone was picked up one time. This rearrangement joins TRBV9 to TRBJ2-7, with 9 positions matching TRBD1. The V gene's germline CDR1 is SGDLS and CDR2 YYNGEE. The CDR3 has 15 amino acids. The junction had 5 bases not matched to a gene; V was cut back by 0 bases and J by 4 bases. CDR3 DNA: TGTGCCAGCAGCGTAGGTGACAGGGGGGGATACGAGCAGTACTTC. Translation gives CASSVGDRGGYEQYF.

The chain carries TRBV6-4 and TRBJ2-7; the D gene is possibly TRBD2 (7 bases). The CDR3 is 15 residues long. The germline V gene has CDR1 MRHNA and CDR2 SNTAGT. V lost 7 bases and J 6 bases, leaving 22 bases between the germline ends. CDR3 protein: CASTGGGGQIGEQYF. CDR3 nucleotides: TGTGCCAGCACGGGGGGAGGGGGGCAAATCGGCGAGCAGTACTTC.

This clone showed up just once. This sequence joins TRBV30 and TRBJ2-1, with a tentative D call TRBD1 (6 bases). The length of the CDR3 is 19 residues. Trimming stripped 0 bases from V and 8 bases from J, with 29 bases between. CDR1 and CDR2 from the germline V gene are GTSNPN and SVGIG (reference sequence). This CDR3 reads CAWSVGGQPARVRVDEQFF. The DNA of the CDR3 is TGTGCCTGGAGTGTTGGTGGACAGCCGGCACGTGTGAGGGTGGATGAGCAGTTCTTC. Full variable domain (missing parts from reference TRBV30 and TRBJ2-1): SQTIHQWPATLVQPVGSPLSLECTVEGTSNPNLYWYRQAAGRGLQLLFYSVGIGQISSEVPQNLSASRPQDRQFILSSKKLLLSDSGFYLCAWSVGGQPARVRVDEQFFGPGTRLTVL.

This clone showed up just a few times. The rearrangement joins TRBV2 to TRBJ1-4; a possible D gene is TRBD1 (5 bases). The CDR3 is made up of 14 amino acids. V was shortened by 6 bases and J by 6 bases, with 14 bases between the two germline ends. Germline V gene lookup returns CDR1 SNHLY and CDR2 FYNNEI. CDR3 in amino acids: CASSRRGQDEKLFF. The CDR3 nucleotides read TGTGCCAGCAGCCGGCGGGGCCAAGATGAAAAACTGTTTTTT.

The gene calls are TRBV5-1 and TRBJ2-3, with D perhaps matching TRBD1 (7 bases). CDR1 SGHRS and CDR2 YFSETQ come from the germline V gene. The CDR3 consists of 15 residues. V was pared by 4 bases and J by 3 bases, with 15 bases between. CDR3 loop: CASSARTGGTDTQYF. The CDR3 bases are TGCGCCAGCAGCGCCCGGACAGGAGGGACAGATACGCAGTATTTT.

V is TRBV6-6 and J is TRBJ2-1; possible D gene TRBD1, 6 bases. The germline V and J ends were trimmed by 0 bases and 5 bases, with 14 bases remaining between them. CDR3 length: 16 amino acids. CDR1 is MNHNY and CDR2 is SVGAGI in the germline V gene (reference sequence). CDR3 loop: CASSYSRAGANNEQFF. CDR3 nucleotides: TGTGCCAGCAGTTACTCGAGGGCAGGGGCTAACAATGAGCAGTTCTTC.

This chain uses TRBV28 with TRBJ1-2; no clear D. The CDR3 sequence is 14 residues long. The germline CDR1 and CDR2 sequences are MDHEN and SYDVKM. V shed 6 bases and J shed 0 bases, with 11 bases lying between them. For the CDR3, the DNA is TGTGCCAGCAGCCCCCCGGGTCCTAACTATGGCTACACCTTC. Translating gives CASSPPGPNYGYTF.

This clone has a handful of counts. V gene TRBV19 combines with J gene TRBJ2-1, with D tentatively TRBD2 (5 bases). The CDR3 sequence is 12 residues long. The germline V and J ends were trimmed by 7 bases and 7 bases, with 11 bases remaining between them. Germline assignment: CDR1 LNHDA and CDR2 SQIVND (reference sequence). CDR3 bases: TGTGCCAGTACGGCGGGCCAAAATGAGCAGTTCTTC. It translates to CASTAGQNEQFF. The full variable domain, with the rest looked up from reference TRBV19 and TRBJ2-1, is DGGITQSPKYLFRKEGQNVTLSCEQNLNHDAMYWYRQDPGQGLRLIYYSQIVNDFQKGDIAEGYSVSREKKESFPLTVTSAQKNPTAFYLCASTAGQNEQFFGPGTRLTVL.

A few counts support this clone. CDR3 sequence reads: CASSLAPGQAIYEQYF. The DNA for the CDR3 is TGTGCCAGCAGCTTAGCCCCGGGACAGGCAATCTACGAGCAGTACTTC. V gene TRBV7-9 combines with J gene TRBJ2-7; 8 bases are shared with TRBD1. V lost 0 bases and J lost 3; bases outside the gene matches: 7. Per germline, CDR1 SEHNR and CDR2 FQNEAQ (reference sequence). This CDR3 has 16 amino acids.

This rearrangement joins TRBV9 to TRBJ2-7; tentative D call: TRBD1 (6 bases). V lost 3 bases and J lost 3, with 13 bases in between. The germline V gene encodes CDR1 SGDLS and CDR2 YYNGEE. The CDR3 is 14 residues long. The CDR3 loop reads CASSGSRGFYEQYF. CDR3 nucleotides: TGTGCCAGCAGCGGTAGCAGGGGATTCTACGAGCAGTACTTC. The whole variable domain, filled in from reference TRBV9 and TRBJ2-7, reads DSGVTQTPKHLITATGQRVTLRCSPRSGDLSVYWYQQSLDQGLQFLIQYYNGEERAKGNILERFSAQQFPDLHSELNLSSLELGDSALYFCASSGSRGFYEQYFGPGTRLTVT.

V and J are TRBV6-5 and TRBJ2-1; the match to TRBD2 covers 8 bases. Germline CDR1 reads MNHEY; CDR2 reads SVGAGI. This CDR3 has 14 residues. Trimming took 4 bases from V and 2 from J; bases not matched to a gene: 1. The CDR3 coding sequence is TGTGCCAGCAGTTCAGCGGGGGCCTACAATGAGCAGTTCTTC. It specifies CASSSAGAYNEQFF.

This chain connects TRBV7-8 to TRBJ1-5; perhaps TRBD1 as D (5 bases). Germline loops: CDR1 SGHVS, CDR2 FQNEAQ. Trimming took off 4 bases at V and 9 bases at J, with 22 bases between the two ends. CDR3 size: 16 residues. The CDR3 coding sequence is TGTGCCAGCAGCTCACCTGAGCGGGGGTTATATGGGCCCCAGCATTTT. This translates into CASSSPERGLYGPQHF.

In this sample, this clone turned up a few times. The V gene is TRBV25-1, the J gene TRBJ1-4; 7 bases fit TRBD1. Germline trimming cut 6 bases from V and 12 bases from J; bases unmatched to any gene: 10. Per germline, CDR1 MGHDK and CDR2 SYGVNS. The CDR3 consists of 13 residues. The CDR3 loop is CASSRQGSWELFF. As DNA, the CDR3 is TGTGCCAGCAGCCGACAGGGCTCCTGGGAACTGTTTTTT.

This chain uses TRBV29-1 with TRBJ2-2; 11 bases are shared with TRBD2. The CDR3 spans 14 residues. Trimming cost V 6 bases and J 5 bases; bases outside gene matches: 5. Germline CDR1 is SQVTM and CDR2 is ANQGSEA. The DNA of the CDR3 is TGCAGCGTACCTAGCGGGAGGAGGACCGGGGAGCTGTTTTTT. Protein sequence: CSVPSGRRTGELFF.

The chain couples TRBV28 to TRBJ2-7, with D possibly being TRBD2 (7 bases). The V end lost 4 bases, the J end lost 3 bases, and 19 bases lay between the germline ends. Germline V gene sequence: CDR1 MDHEN, CDR2 SYDVKM. CDR3 length equals 16 residues. Here the CDR3 DNA reads TGTGCCAGCAGTTCGAGATACAGGGAGGGGTACTACGAGCAGTACTTC. Translation gives CASSSRYREGYYEQYF.